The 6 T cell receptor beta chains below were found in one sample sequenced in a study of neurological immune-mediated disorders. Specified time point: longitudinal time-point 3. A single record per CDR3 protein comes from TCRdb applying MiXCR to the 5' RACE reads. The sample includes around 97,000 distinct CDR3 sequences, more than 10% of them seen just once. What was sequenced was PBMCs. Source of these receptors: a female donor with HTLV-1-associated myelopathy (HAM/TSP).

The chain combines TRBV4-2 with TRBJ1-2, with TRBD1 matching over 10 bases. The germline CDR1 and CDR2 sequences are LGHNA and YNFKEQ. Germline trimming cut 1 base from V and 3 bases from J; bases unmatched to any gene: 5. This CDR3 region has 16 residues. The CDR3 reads CASSQVLGTGDYGYTF. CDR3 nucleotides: TGTGCCAGCAGCCAAGTCTTGGGGACAGGGGACTATGGCTACACCTTC.

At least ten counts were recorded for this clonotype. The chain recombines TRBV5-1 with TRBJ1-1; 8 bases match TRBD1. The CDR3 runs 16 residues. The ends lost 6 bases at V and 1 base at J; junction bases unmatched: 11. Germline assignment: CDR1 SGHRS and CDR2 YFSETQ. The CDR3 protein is CASIQGAGTGNTEAFF. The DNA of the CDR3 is TGCGCCAGCATCCAGGGGGCCGGGACAGGGAACACTGAAGCTTTCTTT. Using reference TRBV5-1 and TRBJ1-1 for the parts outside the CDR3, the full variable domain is KAGVTQTPRYLIKTRGQQVTLSCSPISGHRSVSWYQQTPGQGLQFLFEYFSETQRNKGNFPGRFSGRQFSNSRSEMNVSTLELGDSALYLCASIQGAGTGNTEAFFGQGTRLTVV.

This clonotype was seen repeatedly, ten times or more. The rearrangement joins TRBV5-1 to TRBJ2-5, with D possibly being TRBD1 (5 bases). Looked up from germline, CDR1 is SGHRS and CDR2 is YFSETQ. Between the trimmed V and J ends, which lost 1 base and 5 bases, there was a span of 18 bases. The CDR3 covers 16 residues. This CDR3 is CASSLRAKGPSETQYF. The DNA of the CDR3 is TGCGCCAGCAGCTTGCGAGCGAAGGGGCCGTCGGAGACCCAGTACTTC.

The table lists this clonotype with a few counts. CDR3 residues: CASRFGTGGSYSNQPQHF. The CDR3 region has the DNA TGTGCCAGCAGATTCGGGACAGGGGGCTCTTATAGCAATCAGCCCCAGCATTTT. The J gene is TRBJ1-5, the V gene TRBV12-3 or TRBV12-4; 12 bases map to TRBD1. V shed 6 bases and J 0 bases; nucleotides not matched to a gene: 9. This CDR3 comprises 18 residues.

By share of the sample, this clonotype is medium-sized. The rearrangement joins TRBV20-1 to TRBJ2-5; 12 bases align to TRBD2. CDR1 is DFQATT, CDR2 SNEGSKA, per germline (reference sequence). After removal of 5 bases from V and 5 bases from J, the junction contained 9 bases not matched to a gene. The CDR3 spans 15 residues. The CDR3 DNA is TGCAGTGCTGGCCCTAGCGGGGGGGCCCAGGAGACCCAGTACTTC. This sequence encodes CSAGPSGGAQETQYF.

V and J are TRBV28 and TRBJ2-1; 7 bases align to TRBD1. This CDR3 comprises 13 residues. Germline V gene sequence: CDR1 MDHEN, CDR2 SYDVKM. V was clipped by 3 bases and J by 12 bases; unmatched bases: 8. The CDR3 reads CASSFSDRRGQFF. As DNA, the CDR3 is TGTGCCAGCAGTTTCTCGGACAGGCGTGGGCAGTTCTTC.